The 25 T cell receptor beta chains below come from one sample, sequenced in a study of shared clonotypes between healthy human individuals. The method was immunoSEQ multiplex PCR; TCRdb's version includes in-frame clones alone and lacks a portion of them. Altogether approximately 2.5 million clones are present, 90% to 95% being singletons, with the ten largest covering about 0.34%. The sample comprised naive CD4+ T cells from PBMCs. Subset defined: CD45RA+ positively selected. Source of these receptors: a man aged 18 to 30 in good health. Some clones in this sample may be carry-over from other donors' samples.

About this clone: Other DNA sequences in the same sample also yield this CDR3. The rearrangement joins TRBV9 to TRBJ2-2, with no clear D. CDR1 is SGDLS, CDR2 YYNGEE, per germline. The CDR3 runs 13 residues. V dropped 4 bases and J dropped 3 bases, with 7 bases sitting between them. The CDR3 DNA follows: TGTGCCAGCAGCCGGGTGGACACCGGGGAGCTGTTTTTT. Translated: CASSRVDTGELFF.

The CDR3 DNA reads TGTGCCAGCAGCTTAGATCTGGTGGAGGACACTGAAGCTTTCTTT. Amino acid sequence: CASSLDLVEDTEAFF. The rearrangement links TRBV11-2 to TRBJ1-1, with unresolved D. The CDR3 contains 15 residues. Deletions cut 0 bases from V and 3 bases from J, with 11 bases between. CDR1 and CDR2 from the germline V gene are SGHAT and FQNNGV. Using reference TRBV11-2 and TRBJ1-1 for the parts outside the CDR3, the full variable domain is EAGVAQSPRYKIIEKRQSVAFWCNPISGHATLYWYQQILGQGPKLLIQFQNNGVVDDSQLPKDRFSAERLKGVDSTLKIQPAKLEDSAVYLCASSLDLVEDTEAFFGQGTRLTVV.

The gene calls are TRBV27 and TRBJ2-3; no reliable D call. The germline V gene has CDR1 MNHEY and CDR2 SMNVEV (reference sequence). This CDR3 is built from 17 residues. V was clipped by 2 bases and J by 2 bases, with 17 bases between them. The CDR3 nucleotides are TGTGCCAGCAGTTTAAAGGGCGTTACCGTTATCACAGATACGCAGTATTTT. Translated: CASSLKGVTVITDTQYF.

This clone was counted between two and nine times. CDR3 protein: CASSAGRQEYGYTF. In DNA form, the CDR3 reads TGTGCCAGCAGTGCAGGGAGGCAGGAGTATGGCTACACCTTC. V and J are TRBV6-4 and TRBJ1-2, with D tentatively TRBD1 (5 bases). The V and J ends lost 4 bases and 5 bases respectively, with 14 bases between them. CDR1 MRHNA and CDR2 SNTAGT come from the germline V gene. CDR3 length equals 14 residues.

The DNA for the CDR3 is TGTGCCAGCAGTGTCGGGGGTTCCTACGAGCAGTACTTC. It is translated as CASSVGGSYEQYF. This chain connects TRBV28 to TRBJ2-7, with D possibly TRBD2 on 6 matching bases. V was trimmed by 5 bases and J by 1 base, leaving 9 bases between them. The CDR3 runs 13 residues. Germline CDR1 reads MDHEN; CDR2 reads SYDVKM.

This sequence joins TRBV7-2 and TRBJ2-7, with 8 bases matching TRBD1. The CDR3 totals 16 residues. V shed 4 bases, J shed 3 bases, and the junction held 11 bases outside the gene matches. Germline V gene sequence: CDR1 SGHTA, CDR2 FQGNSA. CDR3: CASSSGQGRPFYEQYF. CDR3 coding DNA: TGTGCCAGCAGCTCCGGACAGGGTAGGCCTTTCTACGAGCAGTACTTC.

This clone appeared a single time. The CDR3 nucleotides are TGTGCCAGCAGTGACAGCGGGAGGCCCTACAATGAGCAGTTCTTC. Encoded protein: CASSDSGRPYNEQFF. This sequence joins TRBV6-4 and TRBJ2-1; 9 nucleotides match TRBD2. Germline trimming cut 2 bases from V and 2 bases from J; bases unmatched to any gene: 1. Germline values: CDR1 MRHNA, CDR2 SNTAGT. This CDR3 has 15 residues.

This chain uses TRBV5-6 with TRBJ1-1; TRBD1 agrees at 7 bases. Germline CDR1 reads SGHDT; CDR2 reads YYEEEE. Trimming at V came to 4 bases and at J to 5 bases, leaving 11 bases not matched to a gene. There are 15 residues in the CDR3. This chain's CDR3 is CASSRTGEGRTEAFF. CDR3 DNA: TGTGCCAGCAGCCGAACAGGGGAGGGGCGGACTGAAGCTTTCTTT. The full variable domain, its missing parts supplied by reference TRBV5-6 and TRBJ1-1, is DAGVTQSPTHLIKTRGQQVTLRCSPKSGHDTVSWYQQALGQGPQFIFQYYEEEERQRGNFPDRFSGHQFPNYSSELNVNALLLGDSALYLCASSRTGEGRTEAFFGQGTRLTVV.

The CDR3, as DNA: TGTGCCAGCAGGCCCGGGACTAGTCCCCATGAGCAGTTCTTC. It is translated as CASRPGTSPHEQFF. The genes are TRBV6-4 and TRBJ2-1; 8 bases are a match to TRBD2. The V gene end was trimmed by 6 bases and the J gene end by 8 bases; junction bases not matched to a gene: 9. From germline, CDR1 is MRHNA and CDR2 SNTAGT. The CDR3 has 14 residues.

This chain links TRBV5-6 with TRBJ2-3; maybe TRBD2 (6 bases). The ends were cut back, 1 base at V and 4 bases at J, with 16 bases in the middle. Germline V gene sequence: CDR1 SGHDT, CDR2 YYEEEE. This CDR3 is built from 16 residues. The CDR3 DNA reads as TGTGCCAGCAGCTTGTCGGACTACCCATCCCCAGATACGCAGTATTTT. This translates into CASSLSDYPSPDTQYF.

The V call is TRBV2, the J call TRBJ1-1; D might be TRBD1 (6 bases). Trimming left V 5 bases short and J 3 bases short, with 10 bases between. The CDR3 has 13 amino acids. Germline CDR1 and CDR2: SNHLY and FYNNEI. The CDR3 loop reads CASSTGRDTEAFF. The DNA for the CDR3 is TGTGCCAGCAGTACAGGGAGGGACACTGAAGCTTTCTTT. The complete variable domain, with remaining parts taken from reference TRBV2 and TRBJ1-1, reads EPEVTQTPSHQVTQMGQEVILRCVPISNHLYFYWYRQILGQKVEFLVSFYNNEISEKSEIFDDQFSVERPDGSNFTLKIRSTKLEDSAMYFCASSTGRDTEAFFGQGTRLTVV.

The gene calls are TRBV27 and TRBJ2-7; 7 bases are shared with TRBD1. Germline CDR1 reads MNHEY; CDR2 reads SMNVEV (reference sequence). The CDR3 is made up of 15 amino acids. The V and J ends lost 5 bases and 1 base, in that order; junction bases with no gene match: 8. The CDR3 nucleotides read TGTGCCAGCAGTATCCGACAGGGCTCTTCCTACGAGCAGTACTTC. As protein: CASSIRQGSSYEQYF.

This chain joins TRBV29-1 and TRBJ1-1; maybe TRBD1 (5 bases). The V end lost 6 bases, the J end lost 1 base, and 18 bases lay between the germline ends. This CDR3 comprises 15 residues. The germline V gene encodes CDR1 SQVTM and CDR2 ANQGSEA. CDR3 DNA: TGCAGCGTGACCACGAGGCGGGGGGAGAACACTGAAGCTTTCTTT. This gives the protein CSVTTRRGENTEAFF.

The chain links TRBV6-6 to TRBJ2-3; 11 bases align to TRBD2. Trimming cost V 5 bases and J 7 bases; bases outside gene matches: 8. Looked up from germline, CDR1 is MNHNY and CDR2 is SVGAGI (reference sequence). The CDR3 covers 15 residues. The CDR3 DNA reads TGTGCCAGCAGTCTAACTAGCGGGGGAACTCATACGCAGTATTTT. Translation: CASSLTSGGTHTQYF.

V and J are TRBV30 and TRBJ2-7; the D is unclear. V lost 0 bases, J lost 4 bases, and 7 bases lay in between. Germline V gives CDR1 GTSNPN, CDR2 SVGIG (reference sequence). There are 12 residues in the CDR3. CDR3 in DNA: TGTGCCTGGAGTGTATCCGAATACGAGCAGTACTTC. This codes for CAWSVSEYEQYF.

The chain has TRBV7-3 and TRBJ2-7; D perhaps matches TRBD1 (5 bases). The germline gives CDR1 SGHTA, CDR2 FQGTGA. This CDR3 is built from 14 residues. The ends were cut back, 1 base at V and 5 bases at J, with 12 bases in the middle. CDR3 protein: CASSLSRAPHEQYF. The CDR3 DNA sequence: TGTGCCAGCAGCTTAAGCAGGGCCCCCCACGAGCAGTACTTC.

The chain couples TRBV15 to TRBJ2-1; D might be TRBD1 or TRBD2, each matching 5 bases. The CDR3 spans 14 residues. V shed 5 bases and J shed 4 bases, with 12 bases lying between them. The germline gives CDR1 LNHNV, CDR2 YYDKDF (reference sequence). The CDR3 region is CATSAGTAYNEQFF. In nucleotides, the CDR3 is TGTGCCACCAGCGCCGGGACCGCGTACAATGAGCAGTTCTTC.

The V call is TRBV6-6, the J call TRBJ2-3, with D unresolved. Germline loops: CDR1 MNHNY, CDR2 SVGAGI (reference sequence). Trimming pared 5 bases from V and 4 bases from J, leaving 7 bases between. The CDR3 contains 12 residues. As DNA, the CDR3 is TGTGCCAGCAGTACGCAAGCAGATACGCAGTATTTT. Protein: CASSTQADTQYF.

This CDR3 reads CASSPGNYGYTF. The CDR3 DNA sequence: TGTGCCAGCAGCCCGGGAAACTATGGCTACACCTTC. The chain carries TRBV7-9 and TRBJ1-2; unclear D gene. Germline assignment: CDR1 SEHNR and CDR2 FQNEAQ (reference sequence). This CDR3 comprises 12 residues. V was pared by 5 bases and J by 2 bases, with 6 bases between.

V is TRBV5-1 and J is TRBJ2-5; D may be TRBD2 (5 bases). Germline CDR1 SGHRS, CDR2 YFSETQ. This CDR3 is built from 14 residues. Deletions cut 7 bases from V and 5 bases from J, with 18 bases between. The CDR3 region is CASATEGVGETQYF. As DNA, the CDR3 is TGCGCCAGCGCTACCGAGGGAGTCGGGGAGACCCAGTACTTC.

The count of this clone is one. The gene calls are TRBV15 and TRBJ2-5; D is unresolved. V gave up 0 bases and J gave up 1 base, with 9 bases separating them. The CDR3 consists of 15 residues. CDR1 and CDR2 (germline): LNHNV, YYDKDF (reference sequence). DNA of the CDR3: TGTGCCACCAGCAGAGATTTAGGTTTCCAAGAGACCCAGTACTTC. Its translation is CATSRDLGFQETQYF. The full variable domain, rest sourced from reference TRBV15 and TRBJ2-5, is DAMVIQNPRYQVTQFGKPVTLSCSQTLNHNVMYWYQQKSSQAPKLLFHYYDKDFNNEADTPDNFQSRRPNTSFCFLDIRSPGLGDTAMYLCATSRDLGFQETQYFGPGTRLLVL.

About this clone itself: The sample holds other DNA sequences that translate to the same CDR3. This chain connects TRBV6-1 to TRBJ1-5; D remains ambiguous. This CDR3 is built from 12 residues. Germline V gene lookup returns CDR1 MNHNS and CDR2 SASEGT. V lost 2 bases to trimming and J lost 6 bases, with 5 bases between them. The CDR3 here is CASSERGQPQHF. The CDR3 DNA sequence: TGTGCCAGCAGTGAACGGGGTCAGCCCCAGCATTTT.

This clone was seen once. The V and J genes are TRBV29-1 and TRBJ2-7, with 11 bases matching TRBD2. The CDR3 runs to 14 residues. V lost 6 bases, J lost 6 bases, and 10 bases stayed unmatched. The germline gives CDR1 SQVTM, CDR2 ANQGSEA. CDR3 in amino acids: CSVSLLAGGGEQYF. The CDR3 DNA reads as TGCAGCGTCAGCCTTCTAGCGGGAGGCGGCGAGCAGTACTTC.

This chain uses TRBV10-3 with TRBJ1-1; 7 positions match TRBD1. The ends lost 0 bases at V and 1 base at J; junction bases unmatched: 2. This CDR3 comprises 15 residues. The germline V gene encodes CDR1 ENHRY and CDR2 SYGVKD. CDR3 nucleotide sequence: TGTGCCATCAGTGAGTCTACAGGGGCGAACACTGAAGCTTTCTTT. This translates into CAISESTGANTEAFF.

J is TRBJ1-2 and V is TRBV5-1; D uncertain. The CDR3 extends over 12 amino acids. CDR1 and CDR2 (germline): SGHRS, YFSETQ. Between the trimmed V and J ends, which lost 2 bases and 5 bases, there was a span of 7 bases. Written as DNA, the CDR3 is TGCGCCAGCAGCTTTGACACGTATGGCTACACCTTC. It is translated as CASSFDTYGYTF.